The 19 T cell receptor beta chains listed next were all sequenced from one sample in a study of T-cell reconstitution after alpha-beta-depleted transplantation in children. This sample's TCRbeta library carried unique molecular identifier barcodes. TCRdb re-called the PCR reads through MiXCR, storing one row per CDR3 protein. The sample lists about 250,000 distinct CDR3 sequences, roughly 25% occurring once. The sequencing here drew on PBMCs, mostly from graft donor cells, taken 360 days after TCRalphabeta/CD19-depleted stem cell transplant. The source of these receptors is a female patient aged 2-15 years who had a stem cell transplant for congenital amegakaryocytic thrombocytopenia, so the T cells may come from the graft donor.

The CDR3 region is CASSLNTGTGGAEKYF. The DNA of the CDR3 is TGCGCCAGCAGCTTGAACACCGGGACAGGGGGCGCAGAGAAGTACTTC. J is TRBJ2-7 and V is TRBV5-1; 12 bases agree with TRBD1. The CDR3 covers 16 residues. Germline-derived CDR1 and CDR2 are SGHRS and YFSETQ. V was clipped by 1 base and J by 11 bases; unmatched bases: 13.

The chain joins TRBV29-1 to TRBJ2-1, with 7 bases that match TRBD2. Germline V CDR1 and CDR2: SQVTM, ANQGSEA. The CDR3 consists of 15 residues. J was trimmed by 8 bases and V by 2 bases; bases with no gene match: 12. The CDR3 coding sequence is TGCAGCGTTGAATTAACTAGCGCCAAGGCATATGAGCAGTTCTTC. Amino acids: CSVELTSAKAYEQFF.

This clonotype was picked up many times. V and J are TRBV29-1 and TRBJ2-3; D tentatively fits TRBD1 or TRBD2 (5 bases each). The ends were cut back, 7 bases at V and 0 bases at J, with 8 bases in the middle. Germline CDR1 is SQVTM and CDR2 is ANQGSEA. The CDR3 loop spans 12 amino acids. The CDR3 nucleotides are TGCAGCGGTGGGGACAGCACAGATACGCAGTATTTT. It codes for CSGGDSTDTQYF.

This chain connects TRBV5-6 to TRBJ1-2; D is undetermined. Trimming took off 4 bases at V and 2 bases at J, with 15 bases between the two ends. Germline CDR1 reads SGHDT; CDR2 reads YYEEEE. The CDR3 is made up of 15 amino acids. This chain's CDR3 is CASSGSTERNYGYTF. As DNA, the CDR3 is TGTGCCAGCAGCGGGTCGACCGAACGCAACTATGGCTACACCTTC.

This clonotype has more than one count but fewer than ten. The chain links TRBV20-1 to TRBJ2-5; weak D call: TRBD2 (6 bases). This CDR3 contains 13 residues. V lost 3 bases and J lost 1, with 9 bases in between. Germline-derived CDR1 and CDR2 are DFQATT and SNEGSKA (reference sequence). The CDR3 loop reads CSARGGFQETQYF. CDR3 coding DNA: TGCAGTGCTAGGGGAGGATTCCAAGAGACCCAGTACTTC.

A remark on this clonotype: One junction end disagrees with the germline gene, perhaps due to a read error. The chain uses TRBV12-3 or TRBV12-4 and TRBJ2-2; D gene unclear. The CDR3 runs 14 residues. CDR3 nucleotide sequence: TGTGCCAACAGTTTAGCCAGCCTCACCGGGGAGCTGTTTTTT. Translation: CANSLASLTGELFF.

This clonotype has only one observation. This chain joins TRBV20-1 and TRBJ2-5; 7 positions agree with TRBD1. This CDR3 spans 12 amino acids. Germline loops: CDR1 DFQATT, CDR2 SNEGSKA (reference sequence). The CDR3 loop is CRAIQGSGTQYF. In nucleotides, the CDR3 is TGCAGGGCCATACAGGGGAGTGGGACCCAGTACTTC.

V is TRBV2 and J is TRBJ2-3, with 8 bases that match TRBD2. The germline gives CDR1 SNHLY, CDR2 FYNNEI. This CDR3 has 15 residues. The trim removed 6 bases at V and 2 bases at J, leaving 7 bases unmatched. CDR3 sequence (DNA): TGTGCCAGCAGACGGGGGGGGGCCTTCACAGATACGCAGTATTTT. This translates into CASRRGGAFTDTQYF. The entire variable domain, with the rest obtained from reference TRBV2 and TRBJ2-3, is as follows: EPEVTQTPSHQVTQMGQEVILRCVPISNHLYFYWYRQILGQKVEFLVSFYNNEISEKSEIFDDQFSVERPDGSNFTLKIRSTKLEDSAMYFCASRRGGAFTDTQYFGPGTRLTVL.

There are a few counts of this clonotype. The rearrangement links TRBV4-2 to TRBJ2-2; tentatively, D is TRBD1 (5 bases). Trimming left V 4 bases short and J 6 bases short, with 15 bases between. The CDR3 covers 15 residues. The V gene's germline CDR1 is LGHNA and CDR2 YNFKEQ. The CDR3 region is CASSPSGPGSGELFF. CDR3 nucleotide sequence: TGTGCCAGCAGCCCTTCCGGGCCAGGGTCCGGGGAGCTGTTTTTT.

This chain links TRBV20-1 with TRBJ1-5; D is unresolved. Germline V gives CDR1 DFQATT, CDR2 SNEGSKA (reference sequence). With 6 bases removed from V and 0 bases from J, the gap between germline ends came to 9 bases. The CDR3 loop spans 13 amino acids. The CDR3 sequence is CSAPHSSNQPQHF. Written as DNA, the CDR3 is TGCAGTGCCCCCCACAGTAGCAATCAGCCCCAGCATTTT.

This clonotype was seen only a few times. The chain recombines TRBV4-1 with TRBJ2-1, with TRBD2 matching 12 bases. The germline CDR1 and CDR2 sequences are MGHRA and YSYEKL. The CDR3 contains 19 residues. Germline trimming cut 2 bases from V and 0 bases from J; bases unmatched to any gene: 8. The CDR3 protein is CASSQFLAGGPSSYNEQFF. CDR3 bases: TGCGCCAGCAGCCAATTCCTAGCGGGAGGGCCGAGCTCCTACAATGAGCAGTTCTTC.

The rearrangement links TRBV25-1 to TRBJ2-1; no reliable D call. Trimming pared 2 bases from V and 6 bases from J, leaving 11 bases between. The CDR3 is made up of 14 amino acids. Per the germline V gene, CDR1 is MGHDK and CDR2 is SYGVNS. The CDR3 loop is CASSEVSGFNEQFF. The CDR3 DNA follows: TGTGCCAGCAGTGAAGTCTCGGGTTTCAATGAGCAGTTCTTC.

This clonotype turned up a few times. The chain recombines TRBV12-3 or TRBV12-4 with TRBJ1-5; 9 nucleotides agree with TRBD1. The CDR3 has 17 amino acids. V lost 5 bases and J lost 1; bases outside the gene matches: 9. In nucleotides, the CDR3 is TGTGCCAGCAGTCTCGGGACAGGGCGTCGGAGCAATCAGCCCCAGCATTTT. Translated: CASSLGTGRRSNQPQHF.

The chain is built from TRBV20-1 and TRBJ2-5; tentatively, D is TRBD1 or TRBD2 (5 bases each). The germline V gene has CDR1 DFQATT and CDR2 SNEGSKA (reference sequence). Deletions cut 3 bases from V and 5 bases from J, with 13 bases between. The length of the CDR3 is 13 residues. The CDR3 nucleotides read TGCAGTGCTAGGGGGCGGGTACTGGAGACCCAGTACTTC. As protein: CSARGRVLETQYF.

This clonotype was picked up a small number of times. V usage is TRBV3-1 and J usage is TRBJ2-7; possibly TRBD2 for D (6 bases). The germline gives CDR1 LGHDT, CDR2 YNNKEL (reference sequence). Between the trimmed V and J ends, which lost 0 bases and 0 bases, there was a span of 9 bases. The CDR3 sequence is 15 residues long. The CDR3: CASSQDVGGSYEQYF. For the CDR3, the DNA is TGTGCCAGCAGCCAAGATGTCGGGGGCTCCTACGAGCAGTACTTC.

This clonotype occurred a few times. The chain joins TRBV15 to TRBJ2-7; D possibly corresponds to TRBD2 (6 bases). Germline assignment: CDR1 LNHNV and CDR2 YYDKDF (reference sequence). The V end was cut by 0 bases, the J end by 5 bases, with 8 bases between. The CDR3 spans 13 residues. CDR3 bases: TGTGCCACCAGCAGAGATCCGGGGGACGAGCAGTACTTC. Translated, it gives CATSRDPGDEQYF.

In this sample, this clonotype turned up once. The chain couples TRBV5-6 to TRBJ1-3; 9 bases align to TRBD1. J lost 2 bases, V lost 3 bases, and 6 bases had no gene match. The germline gives CDR1 SGHDT, CDR2 YYEEEE. The CDR3 is made up of 16 amino acids. The CDR3 sequence: CASSSDRGVPGNTIYF. The CDR3 DNA is TGTGCCAGCAGCTCGGACAGGGGAGTACCTGGAAACACCATATATTTT. Full variable domain (remainder filled in from reference TRBV5-6 and TRBJ1-3): DAGVTQSPTHLIKTRGQQVTLRCSPKSGHDTVSWYQQALGQGPQFIFQYYEEEERQRGNFPDRFSGHQFPNYSSELNVNALLLGDSALYLCASSSDRGVPGNTIYFGEGSWLTVV.

The CDR3 sequence: CASSPGHSGANVLTF. In nucleotides, the CDR3 is TGCGCCAGCAGCCCAGGGCACTCTGGGGCCAACGTCCTGACTTTC. The chain uses TRBV5-1 and TRBJ2-6; D perhaps matches TRBD1 (5 bases). The CDR3 is 15 residues long. Germline V gene sequence: CDR1 SGHRS, CDR2 YFSETQ. Between the trimmed V and J ends, which lost 4 bases and 0 bases, there was a span of 8 bases. The full variable domain, its missing parts supplied by reference TRBV5-1 and TRBJ2-6, is KAGVTQTPRYLIKTRGQQVTLSCSPISGHRSVSWYQQTPGQGLQFLFEYFSETQRNKGNFPGRFSGRQFSNSRSEMNVSTLELGDSALYLCASSPGHSGANVLTFGAGSRLTVL.

Ten or more counts support this clonotype. The chain is built from TRBV20-1 and TRBJ1-5; no reliable D call. This CDR3 spans 15 amino acids. The V gene's germline CDR1 is DFQATT and CDR2 SNEGSKA (reference sequence). The ends were cut back, 1 base at V and 0 bases at J, with 10 bases in the middle. CDR3 region: CSARVAANSNQPQHF. The CDR3 bases are TGCAGTGCTAGAGTAGCAGCAAATAGCAATCAGCCCCAGCATTTT.